A single sample is the source of the 3 T cell receptor beta chains below, sequenced in a study of T cell repertoires in aging, cancer and after chemotherapy (dated by TCRdb to between 2018 and 2021). TCR beta rearrangements were amplified from genomic DNA extracted from peripheral blood rather than from sorted cells or RNA. Instrument used: Illumina MiSeq. Rearranged TRB sequences spanning V, D and J segments were amplified in a multiplex touch-down PCR with a mixed TRB-A/B primer pool. TCRdb cleaned the public reads at Q25 with fastp, built clones with MiXCR and kept in-frame beta chains. Entries are consolidated by CDR3 protein sequence, retaining the most common genes and DNA. The sample records 1,200 or so distinct CDR3 sequences, more than 15% of which are singletons. The ten most abundant clones make up about a sixth of the sample. Input material: blood. Receptors were obtained from a human donor with a solid tumor.

Judged by abundance, this clonotype is medium-sized. V gene TRBV27 combines with J gene TRBJ2-7; D perhaps matches TRBD2 (7 bases). V was shortened by 6 bases and J by 7 bases, with 22 bases between the two germline ends. The CDR3 contains 15 residues. Germline V CDR1 and CDR2: MNHEY, SMNVEV (reference sequence). In DNA form, the CDR3 reads TGTGCCAGCAGCTTCAGCCTATGGGGGGGCGTAGAGCAGTACTTC. Its translation is CASSFSLWGGVEQYF.

Relative to its sample, this clonotype is large. This chain connects TRBV19 to TRBJ1-4, with D hard to call. The CDR3 runs to 12 residues. Germline CDR1 is LNHDA and CDR2 is SQIVND (reference sequence). The V end was cut by 6 bases, the J end by 12 bases, with 14 bases between. CDR3 sequence (DNA): TGTGCCAGTAGCAACGTACGTATGGAACTGTTTTTT. As protein: CASSNVRMELFF. Filled out from reference TRBV19 and TRBJ1-4, the complete variable domain reads DGGITQSPKYLFRKEGQNVTLSCEQNLNHDAMYWYRQDPGQGLRLIYYSQIVNDFQKGDIAEGYSVSREKKESFPLTVTSAQKNPTAFYLCASSNVRMELFFGSGTQLSVL.

Details on this clonotype: Since a much larger clone is just one base distant, this may be a read error. This chain joins TRBV19 and TRBJ1-1; tentatively, D is TRBD1 (5 bases). Trimming cost V 6 bases and J 2 bases, with 16 bases left between them. The germline CDR1 and CDR2 sequences are LNHDA and SQIVND (reference sequence). The CDR3 consists of 15 residues. The CDR3 nucleotides are TGTGCCAGTAGAATGACAGCGGGAGTTAACACTGAAGCTTTCTTT. Protein: CASRMTAGVNTEAFF.